One and the same sample provided the 3 T cell receptor beta chains below, sequenced in a study of cytomegalovirus exposure and HLA in healthy donors. The PCR ran on 60 Vbeta and 13 Jbeta primers. Sequencing was performed with immunoSEQ multiplex PCR; in TCRdb, only in-frame clones are kept and a portion is missing. The data hold roughly 110,000 clones, with roughly 80% observed a single time. Sequencing was done on a sample of PBMCs. These receptors were collected from a man aged 25-45 years in good health and CMV-seronegative.

The rearrangement links TRBV21-1 to TRBJ1-1. TRBV21-1 is deemed a pseudogene. This CDR3 spans 13 amino acids. CDR3 nucleotide sequence: TGTGCCAGCAGCAAAGAGTGGAGTTGTGAAGCTTTCTTT. Amino acid sequence: CASSKEWSCEAFF.

V gene TRBV29-1 combines with J gene TRBJ1-2; 9 nucleotides match TRBD1. Germline V gives CDR1 SQVTM, CDR2 ANQGSEA. The CDR3 covers 15 residues. The V and J ends lost 0 bases and 8 bases, in that order; junction bases with no gene match: 10. The CDR3 bases are TGCAGCGTTGAAGAAGTTTTAACAGGGGGCAGGGGCTACACCTTC. Protein sequence: CSVEEVLTGGRGYTF.

The chain is built from TRBV28 and TRBJ2-7; D is perhaps TRBD2 (6 bases). Germline CDR1 reads MDHEN; CDR2 reads SYDVKM. Deletions cut 6 bases from V and 0 bases from J, with 15 bases between. This CDR3 is 15 amino acids long. CDR3 loop: CASSLWGEFSYEQYF. The CDR3 nucleotides read TGTGCCAGCAGCCTGTGGGGGGAGTTCTCCTACGAGCAGTACTTC.